These 6 T cell receptor beta chains were all obtained from the same sample, sequenced in a study of blood T cell repertoires in COVID-19. TCRdb's table, derived via immunoSEQ multiplex PCR, lists solely in-frame clones and lacks some. The sample contains some 210,000 clones, more than 75% of which appear only once. The sequenced sample was PBMCs or T cells enriched from blood (not recorded which). The receptors come from a young man with acute COVID-19.

The chain has TRBV27 and TRBJ2-3, with no clear D. CDR3 length equals 12 residues. Germline V gives CDR1 MNHEY, CDR2 SMNVEV (reference sequence). Trimming pared 0 bases from V and 15 bases from J, leaving 13 bases between. CDR3 sequence: CASSLSPQSLYF. The CDR3 DNA sequence: TGTGCCAGCAGTTTATCTCCGCAGTCGCTTTATTTT.

In its sample, this clone was seen once. This rearrangement joins TRBV6-5 to TRBJ2-5, with a tentative D call TRBD2 (7 bases). Per germline, CDR1 MNHEY and CDR2 SVGAGI. V lost 6 bases to trimming and J lost 4 bases, with 12 bases between them. The CDR3 sequence is 13 residues long. The DNA of the CDR3 is TGTGCCAGCAGCCGGGGGGCCGGAGAGACCCAGTACTTC. Protein: CASSRGAGETQYF.

This sequence joins TRBV28 and TRBJ2-2, with D maybe TRBD1 (6 bases). The CDR3 extends over 15 amino acids. Trimming shortened V by 4 bases and J by 3 bases, and 12 bases separated the two germline ends. Germline-derived CDR1 and CDR2 are MDHEN and SYDVKM. CDR3 protein: CASSSSQGYTGELFF. The DNA for the CDR3 is TGTGCCAGCAGTTCCTCACAGGGATACACCGGGGAGCTGTTTTTT.

This clone was seen more than once but under ten times. This chain connects TRBV7-3 to TRBJ2-7; maybe TRBD2 (6 bases). Trimming pared 2 bases from V and 3 bases from J, leaving 23 bases between. The CDR3 has 18 residues. Looked up from germline, CDR1 is SGHTA and CDR2 is FQGTGA. CDR3 nucleotides: TGTGCCAGCAGCTTATGTGACCGGGGGAGCCAAATTTTCTACGAGCAGTACTTC. Amino acids: CASSLCDRGSQIFYEQYF.

This clone was observed a single time. The chain recombines TRBV3-1 (or the pseudogene TRBV3-2) with TRBJ1-2; 7 bases fit TRBD1. The V gene end was trimmed by 4 bases and the J gene end by 8 bases; junction bases not matched to a gene: 10. Germline V gene data show CDR1 as LGHDT and CDR2 as YNNKEL (reference sequence). CDR3 length: 14 residues. CDR3 bases: TGTGCCAGCAGCCGAAACGACGGAGGGGGCGGCTACACCTTC. This sequence encodes CASSRNDGGGGYTF.

This chain uses TRBV9 with TRBJ2-2, with 11 bases lining up with TRBD2. Losses at the gene ends were 1 base for V and 2 bases for J; bases not matched to a gene: 4. Germline CDR1 is SGDLS and CDR2 is YYNGEE. The CDR3 has 17 residues. The CDR3 spells CASSVLAGGSNTGELFF. Here the CDR3 DNA reads TGTGCCAGCAGCGTATTAGCGGGGGGGTCCAACACCGGGGAGCTGTTTTTT.